The sequence of this T cell receptor beta chain was determined in a study of blood T cell repertoires in COVID-19. CDR3 length: 14 amino acids. Trimming took 5 bases from V and 4 from J, leaving 12 bases between them. CDR1 and CDR2 (germline): MDHEN, SYDVKM. Libraries were prepared by immunoSEQ multiplex PCR; TCRdb keeps only in-frame clonotypes and omits some of them. The sample lists about 92,000 clones, 91% occurring once. Sequenced material: peripheral blood. This sequence was found in a human donor with active COVID-19. The donor label of this sample is uncertain. The V call is TRBV28, the J call TRBJ1-3; D gene uncertain. CDR3 DNA: TGTGCCAGCAGTACCCCGACAATCGGAAACACCATATATTTT. Residues: CASSTPTIGNTIYF.